These T cell receptor beta chains were read from a single sample in a study of cytomegalovirus exposure and HLA in healthy donors. Repertoires were generated with immunoSEQ multiplex PCR, while TCRdb's copy carries only in-frame clones and drops some. The sample holds around 280,000 clones, roughly 90% seen once. The specimen sequenced was PBMCs. These receptors all stem from a woman aged 18-30 years in good health and CMV-seronegative. The CDR3 runs from the conserved cysteine through the conserved F or W. D genes are given only for firm matches. Size tells how often a clone was seen (once, few, many) or the class of an expanded clone, and some rows leave it out.

j_call | v_call | d_call | clone_size | cdr3_nt | cdr3_aa
TRBJ1-1 | TRBV19 | . | . | TGTGCCAGTAGTTCGTCCGGGATGAACACTGAAGCTTTCTTT | CASSSSGMNTEAFF
TRBJ2-7 | TRBV5-6 | TRBD1 | . | TGTGCCAGCAGCTTGGGACAGGGGGTTCCCTACGAGCAGTACTTC | CASSLGQGVPYEQYF
TRBJ2-2 | TRBV4-1 | TRBD2 | . | TGCGCCAGCAGCCAAGTTTTGCGGGGGGTGCCCGGGGAGCTGTTTTTT | CASSQVLRGVPGELFF
TRBJ2-6 | TRBV15 | . | . | TGTGCCACCAGCAGCCAACAGGGTACGGGGGCCAACGTCCTGACTTTC | CATSSQQGTGANVLTF
TRBJ1-2 | TRBV19 | TRBD1 | . | TGTGCCAGTAGCGACAGGGGGCTCGACGGCTACACCTTC | CASSDRGLDGYTF
TRBJ1-2 | TRBV5-5 | TRBD1 | . | TGTGCCAGCAGCCCGGGACAGGCGCTCTATGGCTACACCTTC | CASSPGQALYGYTF
TRBJ1-1 | TRBV10-3 | TRBD1 | once | TGTGCCGTCGGACAGGGGAACACTGAAGCTTTCTTT | CAVGQGNTEAFF
TRBJ1-4 | TRBV6-5 | . | . | TGTGCCAGCAGTTCCGGCCAGGGCGATGAAAAACTGTTTTTT | CASSSGQGDEKLFF
TRBJ1-2 | TRBV10-3 | . | once | TGTGCCATCAGCGCCGCCGACACGTACTATGGCTACACCTTC | CAISAADTYYGYTF
TRBJ1-5 | TRBV2 | . | . | TGTGCCAGCAGGTCCAAGGCGGGGGCCCTTAGCAATCAGCCCCAGCATTTT | CASRSKAGALSNQPQHF
TRBJ1-4 | TRBV2 | . | . | TGTGCCAGCAGTGTAATGGACCGAGACAGTGAAAAACTGTTTTTT | CASSVMDRDSEKLFF
TRBJ1-1 | TRBV5-1 | . | . | TGCGCCAGCAGCGCGGACCAGGGAAGCATGAACACTGAAGCTTTCTTT | CASSADQGSMNTEAFF
TRBJ1-2 | TRBV19 | . | . | TGTGCCAGTAGCCCGGGGAGCTATGGCTACACCTTC | CASSPGSYGYTF
TRBJ1-4 | TRBV30 | . | . | TGTGCCTGCACTAAGTACCAGGGCTCTAATGAAAAACTGTTTTTT | CACTKYQGSNEKLFF
TRBJ1-1 | TRBV6-5 | TRBD1 | . | TGTGCCAGCAGTGCGACCGGGACAGGGGCTGCTGAAGCTTTCTTT | CASSATGTGAAEAFF
TRBJ1-3 | TRBV6-5 | . | few | TGTGCCAGCAGTTACCGACAGGGAAACACCATATATTTT | CASSYRQGNTIYF
TRBJ1-1 | TRBV5-6 | . | . | TGTGCCAGCAGCTTCGGTCCGGGGTCTGCTGAAGCTTTCTTT | CASSFGPGSAEAFF
TRBJ1-5 | TRBV19 | TRBD1 | . | TGTGCCAGTAGTACTCCCGGGACAGGCTTACTAAATCAGCCCCAGCATTTT | CASSTPGTGLLNQPQHF
TRBJ2-5 | TRBV13 | . | once | TGTGCCAGCAGCTCGCCAGACACAATGGAGACCCAGTACTTC | CASSSPDTMETQYF
TRBJ2-5 | TRBV5-1 | TRBD2 | few | TGCGCCAGCAGCGGGACTAGCAAAGAGACCCAGTACTTC | CASSGTSKETQYF
TRBJ2-1 | TRBV27 | TRBD2 | . | TGTGCCAGCAGGATCTATAGCGGGGGGACCCTGTTCTTC | CASRIYSGGTLFF
TRBJ2-7 | TRBV2 | TRBD2 | few | TGTGCCAGCAGTCTGGGACTAGCGGGGTTAAACGAGCAGTACTTC | CASSLGLAGLNEQYF
TRBJ1-6 | TRBV25-1 | . | . | TGTGCCAGCAGTGAATCGGCAGGGCCGGGTTCACCCCTCCACTTT | CASSESAGPGSPLHF
TRBJ1-6 | TRBV19 | . | . | TGTGCCAGTACCCAAGATGACAGGCGCTATAATTCACCCCTCCACTTT | CASTQDDRRYNSPLHF
TRBJ1-2 | TRBV9 | TRBD1 | once | TGTGCCAGCAGCGAAACAGGGGCTTACTATGGCTACACCTTC | CASSETGAYYGYTF
TRBJ2-7 | TRBV6-5 | TRBD2 | . | TGTGCCAGCACCCTGCTAGCGGGGCTACACGAGCAGTACTTC | CASTLLAGLHEQYF
TRBJ1-2 | TRBV7-9 | TRBD1 | . | TGTGCCAGCAGCTCTTTCGAGACCGGGACAGGGATCGGCTACACCTTC | CASSSFETGTGIGYTF
TRBJ1-1 | TRBV29-1 | . | . | TGCAGCGTTGCGGGGATCCTGAACACTGAAGCTTTCTTT | CSVAGILNTEAFF
TRBJ2-7 | TRBV12-5 | . | . | TGTGCTAGTGGTTTGGTACAGGGTCCAACTAACGAGCAGTACTTC | CASGLVQGPTNEQYF
TRBJ2-3 | TRBV10-2 | . | . | TGCGCCAGCACCGCGGCAGATACGCAGTATTTT | CASTAADTQYF
TRBJ1-3 | TRBV6-1 | . | . | TGTGCCAGCATTTTCGGGGGGCCTGGAAACACCATATATTTT | CASIFGGPGNTIYF
TRBJ2-1 | TRBV5-6 | TRBD2 | . | TGTGCCAGCAGCCCGAGGACTAGCGGGTTGACCTACAATGAGCAGTTCTTC | CASSPRTSGLTYNEQFF
TRBJ2-1 | TRBV10-3 | TRBD2 | . | TGTGCCATCAGTTTAGGACTAGTTGACTCCTACAATGAGCAGTTCTTC | CAISLGLVDSYNEQFF
TRBJ1-4 | TRBV6-5 | TRBD1 | . | TGTGCCAGCAGTTTCGGACAGGGGTTTAATGAAAAACTGTTTTTT | CASSFGQGFNEKLFF
TRBJ2-3 | TRBV29-1 | TRBD1 | . | TGCAGCGTTGCTTGGGGACAGGGCGCAGATACGCAGTATTTT | CSVAWGQGADTQYF
TRBJ1-1 | TRBV30 | TRBD1 | . | TGTGCCTGGAGAACCGGACAGGTTAAAGCTTTCTTT | CAWRTGQVKAFF
TRBJ2-5 | TRBV5-1 | TRBD2 | . | TGCGCCAGCAGCCAGGGACTAGCGAGTTACCAAGAGACCCAGTACTTC | CASSQGLASYQETQYF
TRBJ2-7 | TRBV11-3 | . | . | TGTGCCAGCAGCTTAGTAGACAGCCCGACCTACGAGCAGTACTTC | CASSLVDSPTYEQYF
TRBJ2-1 | TRBV5-5 | . | . | TGTGCCAGCAGCTTGGGGTTTGGGGGCGAGCAGTTCTTC | CASSLGFGGEQFF
TRBJ2-3 | TRBV7-4 | TRBD2 | . | TGTGCCAGCAGCTTTGGCGGGGGGGACACAGATACGCAGTATTTT | CASSFGGGDTDTQYF
TRBJ1-1 | TRBV7-6 | . | . | TGTGCCAGCGGGGGGTCGAACACTGAAGCTTTCTTT | CASGGSNTEAFF
TRBJ2-5 | TRBV19 | . | once | TGTGCCAGTACCGCCCCCGCGGGCTCCCAGTACTTC | CASTAPAGSQYF
TRBJ1-1 | TRBV15 | . | . | TGTGCCACCAGCAGAGACCCATCGGCGGGCACTGAAGCTTTCTTT | CATSRDPSAGTEAFF
TRBJ1-2 | TRBV30 | TRBD1 | . | TGTGCCTGGACCACGCACAGGGGGCAAGGCTACACCTTC | CAWTTHRGQGYTF
TRBJ2-5 | TRBV18 | TRBD1 | . | TGTGCCAGCTCACCTCCTACGGGACAGGGGATCCAAGAGACCCAGTACTTC | CASSPPTGQGIQETQYF
TRBJ2-1 | TRBV7-2 | . | . | TGTGCCAGCAGCTTAGGGTCAGGCTCCTACAATGAGCAGTTCTTC | CASSLGSGSYNEQFF
TRBJ2-7 | TRBV13 | . | . | TGTGCCAGCAGTTTTCCGGGATCATCCTCCTACGAGCAGTACTTC | CASSFPGSSSYEQYF
TRBJ1-1 | TRBV6-5 | . | . | TGTGCCAGTCGAGACGGATCTAGCACTGAAGCTTTTTTT | CASRDGSSTEAFF